Listed here is a single T cell receptor (beta chain). This clone was counted a single time. Its antigen specificity is not known. No quality values exist for individual bases; no much larger clone is one base distant. In the germline V gene, CDR1 corresponds to SGHVS and CDR2 to FQNEAQ. V trim: 10 bases; J trim: 7 bases; unmatched bases: 8. The CDR3 measures 13 amino acids from cysteine to phenylalanine. The entry retains the CDR3 DNA only, 39 bases that are in frame from base 1. These data belong to a study of blood T cell repertoires in COVID-19 (dated by TCRdb to between 2020 and 2021). Regarding the study in general: Collaborator samples came from the United States, Italy and Spain and covered acute and convalescent phases of COVID-19. Where HLA class I and class II types were available, the types were taken from metadata supplied by the sample provider, not from assay-based typing. Samples were obtained from the ongoing ImmuneRACE study (first 160 participants) and from some 1,200 subjects provided by 6 global collaborators. Subjects who had been exposed to COVID-19, were actively infected with it, or had recovered from it provided the deeply sampled blood TCRbeta repertoires that made up the dataset. The repertoires were released in a freely available public database intended as a resource for research on the immune response to SARS-CoV-2. The sample metadata nearly always contained a de-identified subject ID, COVID-19 status, age in years and sex. The material from the prospective study consisted of cDNA or gDNA derived from T cells, B-cell-depleted T cells, or PBMCs.

Points the paper makes about the study in general: The quantity of clinical and demographic metadata differed by source and by participant and was supplied without curation.

TCRbeta CDR3 regions were amplified from genomic DNA by means of the immunoSEQ Assay, a bias-controlled multiplex PCR. The published analysis was carried out like this. The number of nucleated cells in each sample was estimated by amplification of reference gene primers within the assay. Sequence reads were collapsed and filtered to measure the absolute abundance of every unique TCRbeta CDR3 rearrangement. For each sample, productive Simpson clonality was calculated as the square root of Simpson's diversity index over productive rearrangements. TCRdb holds this immuneACCESS table with in-frame rearrangements only. Some clones are missing; in checked studies, unresolved V genes explain under half, and the rest has no known cause. That table furnishes V, J and clone size, whereas the DNA furnished D and trimming. This sample has some 200,000 clones in its table, and about 80% of those were observed once. The ten largest clones add up to roughly 2.3% of the sample.

The collaborating institutions used their own protocols to collect whole blood in K2EDTA tubes. For TCRbeta analysis, collaborators shipped samples as frozen whole blood, isolated PBMCs, or DNA extracted from either of those sample types. The sample was peripheral blood. The receptor was isolated from a woman aged 55-69 years with acute or convalescent COVID-19. The chain uses TRBV7-8 and TRBJ2-1, and 9 bases in between align with TRBD2. CDR3 loop: CATRGGGANEQFF. The DNA reads TGTGCCACCCGGGGCGGGGGGGCTAATGAGCAGTTCTTC.